This TCR beta chain emerged from a study of cytomegalovirus exposure and HLA in healthy donors. Primers: 60 Vbeta forward and 13 Jbeta reverse. Method: immunoSEQ multiplex PCR; TCRdb's copy keeps in-frame clones and lacks some. The sample lists approximately 170,000 clones; approximately 79% were seen once. The CDR3 has 14 residues. Germline V CDR1 and CDR2: SGHVS, FQNEAQ. Input material: PBMCs. This receptor was obtained from a male donor in good health and CMV-seronegative. The V and J genes are TRBV7-8 and TRBJ2-5; D is possibly TRBD1 (6 bases). The J call may be wrong; the DNA end is better matched by TRBJ2-7. In DNA, the CDR3 is TGTGCCAGCAGCTGGACAGTCTTTTCCTACGAGCAGTACTTC. This translates into CASSWTVFSYEQYF.